In its sample, the clone carrying this T cell receptor beta chain was seen many times. TCRdb itself ran the RT-PCR reads through MiXCR, one entry per CDR3 protein. Of a few hundred thousand distinct CDR3 sequences in the sample, 13% to 15% are singletons; the top ten hold around 10%. Trimming took off 5 bases at V and 4 bases at J, with 10 bases between the two ends. Germline CDR1 is SGHNT and CDR2 is YENEEA. This CDR3 has 13 residues. The data stem from a study of patients and donors after allogeneic stem cell transplantation. The sequencing sample was made of blood, either unsorted or a sorted T cell fraction (not recorded which). V gene TRBV11-3 combines with J gene TRBJ2-3; unclear D gene. This receptor was obtained from a human donor who was either an allogeneic HSCT recipient or a stem cell or donor lymphocyte infusion donor (not recorded which). It is not recorded whose cells these are; they may come from a transplant donor. The CDR3 DNA reads TGTGCCAGCAGCCCACATTCCCCAGATACGCAGTATTTT. Translation: CASSPHSPDTQYF.